The sequence of this T cell receptor beta chain was determined in a study of blood T cells in healthy people across ages. A J-beta primer mix and a sample-barcoded 5' primer were used in a second PCR of roughly 7 to 12 cycles. A template-switch adaptor containing 12 random nucleotides labeled each cDNA molecule. MiXCR, run by TCRdb on the 5' RACE reads, gives a single entry per CDR3 protein. Of 800,000 to 1,000,000 distinct CDR3 sequences listed, 40% to 60% were seen once; the top ten hold about an eighth. Study outcomes and limitations: Strong correlation was found linking TCR beta diversity to naive T cell percentage.

Comments on this clonotype: Its antigen is as yet unknown.

The CDR3 totals 22 residues. Germline CDR1 and CDR2: LGHNT and FRNRAP. The V gene end was trimmed by 2 bases and the J gene end by 3 bases; junction bases not matched to a gene: 25. Isolation recovered at least 7 million PBMCs from every sample. This rearrangement joins TRBV12-5 to TRBJ2-1; 7 nucleotides align to TRBD2. Material: blood. This clonotype was obtained from a man aged 25-45 years in good health. Here the CDR3 DNA reads TGTGCTAGTGGTTTGACCCCGGGGGGTGAACCTCCCTCACCACCAATCTACAATGAGCAGTTCTTC. Translating it yields CASGLTPGGEPPSPPIYNEQFF.